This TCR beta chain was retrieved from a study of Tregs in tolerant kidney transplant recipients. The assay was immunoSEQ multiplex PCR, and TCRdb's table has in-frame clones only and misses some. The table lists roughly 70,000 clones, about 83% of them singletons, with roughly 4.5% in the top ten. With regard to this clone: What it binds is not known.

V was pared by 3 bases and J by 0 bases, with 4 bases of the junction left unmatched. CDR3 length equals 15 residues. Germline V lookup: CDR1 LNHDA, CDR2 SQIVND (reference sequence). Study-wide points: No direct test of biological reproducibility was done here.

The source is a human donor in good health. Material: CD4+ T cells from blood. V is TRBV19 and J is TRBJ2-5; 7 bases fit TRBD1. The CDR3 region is CASSIRGSYQETQYF. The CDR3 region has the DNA TGTGCCAGTAGTATCAGGGGGTCTTACCAAGAGACCCAGTACTTC.